A single sample gave rise to the 30 T cell receptor beta chains below, sequenced in a study of low-dose radiotherapy and immunotherapy resistance in tumors. Primers used for first-strand cDNA, a TRAV- and TRBV-specific set, covered both alpha and beta chains. The PCR that amplified TCRs ran for around 20 cycles, relying on a constant-region primer and a V-primer adapter. TCRdb passed the reads through MiXCR, listing each CDR3 protein once. The profile shows approximately 11,000 distinct CDR3 sequences, approximately 55% of them singletons. Receptors were obtained from a human donor with advanced metastatic prostate, ovarian, gallbladder or colorectal cancer (not recorded which). This table probably holds off-target reads from a library built for another chain.

V is TRBV7-9 and J is TRBJ1-2; 8 bases align to TRBD1. Germline values: CDR1 SEHNR, CDR2 FQNEAQ (reference sequence). V lost 3 bases and J lost 1; bases outside the gene matches: 4. CDR3 length: 15 residues. CDR3 sequence reads: CASSFQGADNYGYTF. CDR3 in DNA: TGTGCCAGCAGCTTCCAGGGGGCCGATAACTATGGCTACACCTTC.

CDR3 nucleotide sequence: TGTGCCAGCAGCTTGGGTTTCGGGACAGATTACAATGAGCAGTTCTTC. Its translation is CASSLGFGTDYNEQFF. V is TRBV13 and J is TRBJ2-1, with 7 bases matching TRBD1. CDR3 length: 16 amino acids. J was trimmed by 4 bases and V by 3 bases; bases with no gene match: 9. The germline gives CDR1 PRHDT, CDR2 FYEKMQ (reference sequence).

The chain is built from TRBV18 and TRBJ2-1; the match to TRBD1 covers 9 bases. The CDR3 sequence is 13 residues long. The V gene end was trimmed by 3 bases and the J gene end by 10 bases; junction bases not matched to a gene: 4. Germline values: CDR1 KGHSH, CDR2 LQKENI. The CDR3 loop reads CASSPGQGREQFF. CDR3 bases: TGTGCCAGCTCACCGGGACAGGGTAGGGAGCAGTTCTTC.

V and J are TRBV20-1 and TRBJ1-5; D is unresolved. The CDR3 is 12 residues long. The germline V and J ends were trimmed by 6 bases and 3 bases, with 9 bases remaining between them. Germline V CDR1 and CDR2: DFQATT, SNEGSKA (reference sequence). In DNA, the CDR3 is TGCAGTGCATCGGGGTCCAATCAGCCCCAGCATTTT. Encoded protein: CSASGSNQPQHF.

The V and J genes are TRBV5-4 and TRBJ2-1; TRBD2 matches at 8 bases. Per germline, CDR1 SGHNT and CDR2 YYREEE (reference sequence). V trimming: 3 bases; J trimming: 2 bases; junction bases outside the gene matches: 7. The CDR3 has 16 residues. This CDR3 is CASSSGQRETYNEQFF. Written as DNA, the CDR3 is TGTGCCAGCAGCTCCGGCCAGCGGGAGACCTACAATGAGCAGTTCTTC.

To note about this clonotype: One end of the junction fails to match germline, which may point to a read error. The chain recombines TRBV7-7 with TRBJ2-1, with a possible D match to TRBD1 (6 bases). Germline V gives CDR1 SSHAT, CDR2 FNYEAQ (reference sequence). This CDR3 has 15 residues. Written as DNA, the CDR3 is TGTGCTAGCAGCCCACAGGGTACCGGGGTGGATGAGCAGTTCTTC. This encodes CASSPQGTGVDEQFF.

The chain combines TRBV20-1 with TRBJ2-2; possibly TRBD1 or TRBD2 for D (5 bases each). CDR3 length: 14 residues. Germline lookup yields CDR1 DFQATT and CDR2 SNEGSKA (reference sequence). The V gene lost 2 bases and the J gene lost 2 bases, with 9 bases spanning the gap. This CDR3 reads CSARIGANTGELFF. The CDR3 DNA reads TGCAGTGCTAGAATCGGGGCCAACACCGGGGAGCTGTTTTTT.

This clonotype has a handful of counts. The V call is TRBV25-1, the J call TRBJ2-5, with 8 positions matching TRBD2. Looked up from germline, CDR1 is MGHDK and CDR2 is SYGVNS. V lost 1 base and J lost 5; bases outside the gene matches: 6. CDR3 length: 15 amino acids. CDR3 nucleotides: TGTGCCAGCAGTGAATGGGGAAGCGGGAGTGAGACCCAGTACTTC. Residues: CASSEWGSGSETQYF.

The chain couples TRBV12-3 or TRBV12-4 to TRBJ2-3; D is uncertain. This CDR3 is 13 amino acids long. The V end was cut by 7 bases, the J end by 4 bases, with 12 bases between. The CDR3 sequence is CASMLGGADTQYF. The CDR3 nucleotides read TGTGCCAGCATGTTGGGTGGAGCAGATACGCAGTATTTT.

The chain carries TRBV27 and TRBJ2-7; 9 nucleotides line up with TRBD1. Germline V gene sequence: CDR1 MNHEY, CDR2 SMNVEV (reference sequence). J gave up 5 bases and V 3 bases, and 5 bases lay outside the gene matches. This CDR3 is 14 amino acids long. CDR3 nucleotide sequence: TGTGCCAGCAGTTTGGGACAGGGTGTTGACGAGCAGTACTTC. Encoded protein: CASSLGQGVDEQYF.

The rearrangement uses TRBV20-1 and TRBJ1-2, with 9 bases identical to TRBD1. Germline V gene data show CDR1 as DFQATT and CDR2 as SNEGSKA (reference sequence). J gave up 8 bases and V 6 bases, and 7 bases lay outside the gene matches. This CDR3 contains 12 residues. Here the CDR3 reads CSAKGQGGGYTF. CDR3 nucleotide sequence: TGCAGTGCGAAGGGACAGGGAGGCGGCTACACCTTC.

The genes are TRBV12-3 or TRBV12-4 and TRBJ1-5; TRBD1 matches at 7 bases. This CDR3 contains 16 residues. V lost 5 bases, J lost 6 bases, and 13 bases stayed unmatched. Here the CDR3 DNA reads TGTGCCAGCAGTGCCCAGGGGGGAGGGGTGTCTCAGCCCCAGCATTTT. As protein: CASSAQGGGVSQPQHF.

The rearrangement links TRBV18 to TRBJ2-4; 7 positions agree with TRBD1. The germline V gene has CDR1 KGHSH and CDR2 LQKENI. The CDR3 loop spans 16 amino acids. With V trimmed by 3 bases and J by 0 bases, 5 bases remained unmatched. CDR3 amino acids: CASSPPQGVAKNIQYF. The CDR3 bases are TGTGCCAGCTCACCTCCCCAGGGGGTAGCCAAAAACATTCAGTACTTC.

The chain carries TRBV20-1 and TRBJ1-1, with D maybe TRBD1 (6 bases). This CDR3 is built from 12 residues. The germline V gene encodes CDR1 DFQATT and CDR2 SNEGSKA (reference sequence). V dropped 6 bases and J dropped 2 bases, with 10 bases sitting between them. The DNA of the CDR3 is TGCAGTGCGAAGGGGGGAAACACTGAAGCTTTCTTT. Residues: CSAKGGNTEAFF.

The chain has TRBV12-3 or TRBV12-4 and TRBJ2-1; 7 nucleotides align to TRBD1. This CDR3 region has 16 residues. J gave up 3 bases and V 0 bases, and 5 bases lay outside the gene matches. In nucleotides, the CDR3 is TGTGCCAGCAGTTTAGCCCGGGACAGATTCTACAATGAGCAGTTCTTC. Its translation is CASSLARDRFYNEQFF.

The rearrangement joins TRBV28 to TRBJ2-1; TRBD1 or TRBD2 may be the D gene (5 bases each). CDR3 size: 16 residues. Trimming stripped 8 bases from V and 0 bases from J, with 17 bases between. Germline CDR1 and CDR2: MDHEN and SYDVKM. CDR3 sequence: CASHTRGRSSYNEQFF. The DNA for the CDR3 is TGTGCCAGCCATACCCGGGGACGGAGCTCCTACAATGAGCAGTTCTTC. Looking up the rest from reference TRBV28 and TRBJ2-1 gives the full variable domain: DVKVTQSSRYLVKRTGEKVFLECVQDMDHENMFWYRQDPGLGLRLIYFSYDVKMKEKGDIPEGYSVSREKKERFSLILESASTNQTSMYLCASHTRGRSSYNEQFFGPGTRLTVL.

The rearrangement links TRBV23-1 to TRBJ2-7; D is possibly TRBD1 (5 bases). TRBV23-1 belongs to the ORF category, with a function that is uncertain. The ends were cut back, 4 bases at V and 5 bases at J, with 21 bases in the middle. This CDR3 contains 16 residues. The CDR3 DNA is TGCGCCAGCAGTCGCCCCTCCTGGGCAGGGTCCCACGAGCAGTACTTC. Encoded protein: CASSRPSWAGSHEQYF.

The CDR3 region has the DNA TGTGCCAGTAGTATAGCTGGGACAGGTGACTATGGCTACACCTTC. Its translation: CASSIAGTGDYGYTF. The chain is built from TRBV19 and TRBJ1-2; 8 bases align to TRBD1. Germline CDR1 reads LNHDA; CDR2 reads SQIVND (reference sequence). The CDR3 spans 15 residues. J gave up 3 bases and V 1 base, and 4 bases lay outside the gene matches.

The CDR3 loop reads CASSPASMGGYTF. CDR3 in DNA: TGTGCCAGCAGCCCCGCCAGCATGGGTGGCTACACCTTC. The genes are TRBV27 and TRBJ1-2, with no clear D. CDR3 length: 13 residues. With 6 bases removed from V and 7 bases from J, the gap between germline ends came to 15 bases. Germline CDR1 MNHEY, CDR2 SMNVEV (reference sequence).

The chain couples TRBV5-1 to TRBJ1-1, with a tentative D call TRBD1 (5 bases). V was trimmed by 0 bases and J by 3 bases, leaving 18 bases between them. Germline V gives CDR1 SGHRS, CDR2 YFSETQ. The CDR3 is 17 residues long. This CDR3 is CASSLGSSGLRDTEAFF. As DNA, the CDR3 is TGCGCCAGCAGCTTGGGGTCCTCGGGACTGAGGGACACTGAAGCTTTCTTT.

The chain combines TRBV20-1 with TRBJ1-2, with D hard to call. V gave up 0 bases and J gave up 8 bases, with 13 bases separating them. The length of the CDR3 is 13 residues. Germline lookup yields CDR1 DFQATT and CDR2 SNEGSKA (reference sequence). The CDR3 DNA follows: TGCAGTGCTAGAGATTTTCCCTCTCTAGGCTACACCTTC. As protein: CSARDFPSLGYTF.

V gene TRBV24-1 combines with J gene TRBJ2-1; D is unclear. The CDR3 is 13 residues long. Germline V CDR1 and CDR2: KGHDR, SFDVKD. The germline V and J ends were trimmed by 4 bases and 8 bases, with 11 bases remaining between them. The CDR3: CATSDLNTDEQFF. For the CDR3, the DNA is TGTGCCACCAGTGACCTTAACACGGATGAGCAGTTCTTC.

By frequency in the sample, this clonotype is medium-sized. The rearrangement links TRBV10-3 to TRBJ2-1, with TRBD2 identical over 7 bases. Germline lookup yields CDR1 ENHRY and CDR2 SYGVKD. J gave up 5 bases and V 3 bases, and 10 bases lay outside the gene matches. The CDR3 runs 16 residues. The CDR3 is CAISDVGSGVDNEQFF. CDR3 sequence (DNA): TGTGCCATCAGTGACGTTGGAAGCGGGGTAGACAATGAGCAGTTCTTC.

This clonotype turned up a few times. The J gene is TRBJ2-5, the V gene TRBV4-2; D is unclear. The germline V and J ends were trimmed by 0 bases and 1 base, with 15 bases remaining between them. Germline CDR1 LGHNA, CDR2 YNFKEQ. This CDR3 region has 17 residues. The CDR3 DNA sequence: TGTGCCAGCAGCCAAGAATCGGGCTTGGCGATCCAAGAGACCCAGTACTTC. It yields the protein CASSQESGLAIQETQYF.

The CDR3 nucleotides are TGCGCCAGCAGCGGGACAGTTGGGGGGGAGCTGTTTTTT. It codes for CASSGTVGGELFF. The genes are TRBV5-1 and TRBJ2-2; 7 bases line up with TRBD1. V lost 4 bases and J lost 8; bases outside the gene matches: 5. This CDR3 region has 13 residues. CDR1 and CDR2 from the germline V gene are SGHRS and YFSETQ.

This clonotype was detected only a few times. The chain links TRBV2 to TRBJ2-1; 7 nucleotides match TRBD2. J was trimmed by 2 bases and V by 5 bases; bases with no gene match: 18. Germline values: CDR1 SNHLY, CDR2 FYNNEI. This CDR3 has 19 amino acids. The CDR3 DNA reads as TGTGCCAGCAGTTCGCCCCGGGCGGGAGCGGATAACCCCTACAATGAGCAGTTCTTC. It encodes CASSSPRAGADNPYNEQFF.

The genes are TRBV2 and TRBJ2-3; D gene uncertain. Germline CDR1 and CDR2: SNHLY and FYNNEI. The V gene lost 4 bases and the J gene lost 5 bases, with 4 bases spanning the gap. The CDR3 spans 11 residues. The CDR3 reads CASSVQDTQYF. CDR3 bases: TGTGCCAGCAGTGTTCAAGATACGCAGTATTTT. Complete variable domain (other parts from reference TRBV2 and TRBJ2-3): EPEVTQTPSHQVTQMGQEVILRCVPISNHLYFYWYRQILGQKVEFLVSFYNNEISEKSEIFDDQFSVERPDGSNFTLKIRSTKLEDSAMYFCASSVQDTQYFGPGTRLTVL.

This clonotype was seen more than once but under ten times. The rearrangement joins TRBV7-9 to TRBJ2-5; TRBD1 matches at 8 bases. The CDR3 has 16 residues. The ends lost 3 bases at V and 1 base at J; junction bases unmatched: 7. From germline, CDR1 is SEHNR and CDR2 FQNEAQ (reference sequence). The CDR3, as DNA: TGTGCCAGCAGCTTGAGGACAGGGAGGTTCCAAGAGACCCAGTACTTC. It codes for CASSLRTGRFQETQYF.

CDR3 protein: CASSTGPSQPQHF. Here the CDR3 DNA reads TGTGCCAGCAGCACAGGGCCGAGTCAGCCCCAGCATTTT. V usage is TRBV12-3 or TRBV12-4 and J usage is TRBJ1-5, with D possibly TRBD1 on 6 matching bases. V was clipped by 6 bases and J by 6 bases, with 12 bases between them. The CDR3 sequence is 13 residues long.

The gene calls are TRBV20-1 and TRBJ2-3; no clear D gene. This CDR3 comprises 13 residues. Germline V gene data show CDR1 as DFQATT and CDR2 as SNEGSKA (reference sequence). The V and J ends lost 3 bases and 1 base respectively, with 8 bases between them. Here the CDR3 reads CSASLPGTDTQYF. The DNA of the CDR3 is TGCAGTGCTAGTCTTCCCGGCACAGATACGCAGTATTTT.